This TCR beta chain was sequenced during a study of T cells in Graves' hyperthyroidism and ophthalmopathy. Study-wide results and caveats: Blood samples included most of the expanded thyroid clonotypes exceeding 0.001. Ophthalmopathy prediction by the model preceded onset by a median 6.5 months.

The CDR3 regions of TCR beta were amplified from RNA transcripts. An initial round of RT-PCR targeting the TCR CDR3 relied on the HTBI primer set. TCRdb reprocessed the multiplex PCR reads with MiXCR, giving one entry per CDR3 protein. The table includes around 800,000 distinct CDR3 sequences, around 39% detected once. If no ophthalmopathy progression occurred within 18 months, Graves' hyperthyroidism was stable. PBMCs came from 8.5 to 10 ml fresh peripheral blood. The length of the CDR3 is 12 residues. Germline lookup yields CDR1 SQVTM and CDR2 ANQGSEA. V trimming: 8 bases; J trimming: 4 bases; junction bases outside the gene matches: 7. As regards this clonotype: The antigen remains unidentified.

The source is a man aged 18 to 30 with Graves' hyperthyroidism. The chain couples TRBV29-1 to TRBJ2-7; TRBD1 matches 8 bases. The specimen was blood. The CDR3 spells CSPQDRGYEQYF. As DNA, the CDR3 is TGCAGCCCCCAAGACAGGGGTTACGAGCAGTACTTC.